This T cell receptor beta chain comes out of a study of cytomegalovirus exposure and HLA in healthy donors. Study findings and constraints: Usually a TCR sequence was rare, but some public TCRs were found in many donors. Three chains linked to CMV were shown in vitro to be specific for CMV antigens. Previous analysis showed most TCR beta V segments were productive about 90% or about 30% of the time.

All donors participated as healthy donors of bone marrow. Researchers ran the PCR with 60 Vbeta and 13 Jbeta primers. Measured with immunoSEQ multiplex PCR; TCRdb has only the in-frame clones, and not every one. Of around 140,000 clones in the sample, roughly four fifths were seen once. Concerning this clone: The antigen is undetermined.

The receptor's source is a woman aged 55-69 years in good health and CMV-seropositive. The specimen sequenced was PBMCs.

This chain's CDR3 is CASSQDSPDNTGELFF. CDR3 nucleotides: TGTGCCAGCAGCCAGGACAGCCCTGATAACACCGGGGAGCTGTTTTTT. The gene calls are TRBV5-4 and TRBJ2-2, with D maybe TRBD1 (6 bases). Germline CDR1 reads SGHNT; CDR2 reads YYREEE (reference sequence). Trimming cost V 4 bases and J 2 bases, with 15 bases left between them. The CDR3 covers 16 residues.